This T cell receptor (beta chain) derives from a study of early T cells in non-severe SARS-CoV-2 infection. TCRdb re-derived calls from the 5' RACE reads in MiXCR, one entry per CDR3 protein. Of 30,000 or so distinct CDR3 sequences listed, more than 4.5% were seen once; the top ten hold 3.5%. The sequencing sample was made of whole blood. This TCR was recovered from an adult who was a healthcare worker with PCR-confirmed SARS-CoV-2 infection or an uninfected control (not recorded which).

CDR3: CASSHPTGQGNQPQHF. As DNA, the CDR3 is TGCGCCAGCAGCCACCCGACAGGGCAGGGTAATCAGCCCCAGCATTTT. The genes are TRBV4-1 and TRBJ1-5, with 7 bases that match TRBD1. Trimming at V came to 3 bases and at J to 4 bases, leaving 9 bases not matched to a gene. There are 16 residues in the CDR3. Looked up from germline, CDR1 is MGHRA and CDR2 is YSYEKL.